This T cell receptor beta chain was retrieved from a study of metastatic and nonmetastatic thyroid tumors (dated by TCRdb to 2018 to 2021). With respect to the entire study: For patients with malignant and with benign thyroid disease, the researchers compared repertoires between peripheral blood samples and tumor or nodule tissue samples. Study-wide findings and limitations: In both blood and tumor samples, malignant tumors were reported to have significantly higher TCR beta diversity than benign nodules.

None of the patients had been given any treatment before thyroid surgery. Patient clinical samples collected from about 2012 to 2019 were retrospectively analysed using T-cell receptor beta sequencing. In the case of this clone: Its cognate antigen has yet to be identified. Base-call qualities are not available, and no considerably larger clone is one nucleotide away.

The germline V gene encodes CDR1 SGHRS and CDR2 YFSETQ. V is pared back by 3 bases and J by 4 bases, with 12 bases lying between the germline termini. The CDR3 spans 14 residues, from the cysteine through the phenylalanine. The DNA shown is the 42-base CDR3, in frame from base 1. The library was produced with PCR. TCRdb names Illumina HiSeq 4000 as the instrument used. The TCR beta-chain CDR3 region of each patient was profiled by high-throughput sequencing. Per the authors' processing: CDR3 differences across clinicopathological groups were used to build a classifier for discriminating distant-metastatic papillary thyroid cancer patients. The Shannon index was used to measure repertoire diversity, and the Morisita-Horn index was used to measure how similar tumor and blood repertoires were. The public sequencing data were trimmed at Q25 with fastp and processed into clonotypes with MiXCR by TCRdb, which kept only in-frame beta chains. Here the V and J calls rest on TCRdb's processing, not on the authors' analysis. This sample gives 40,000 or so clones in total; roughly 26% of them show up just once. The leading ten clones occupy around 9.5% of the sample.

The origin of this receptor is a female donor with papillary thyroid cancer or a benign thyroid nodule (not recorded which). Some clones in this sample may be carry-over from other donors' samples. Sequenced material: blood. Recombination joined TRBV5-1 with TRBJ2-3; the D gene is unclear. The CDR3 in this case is CASSSRQSSDTQYF. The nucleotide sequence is TGCGCCAGCAGCTCGAGACAATCATCAGATACGCAGTATTTT.